This TCR beta chain was recorded in a study of cytomegalovirus exposure and HLA in healthy donors. The overall study: About 85 million unique TCR sequences came from HLA-typed donors in an early release.

Trimming cost V 2 bases and J 8 bases; bases outside gene matches: 8. The CDR3 extends over 16 amino acids. Germline values: CDR1 MGHDK, CDR2 SYGVNS. Study-wide findings and caveats: Available immune exposure information covered CMV serostatus only.

The PCR was carried out with 60 Vbeta primers and 13 Jbeta primers. Per the original methods: Unique TCR beta chains numbered approximately 76 million in a later analysis, with some 9.9 million shared. This table comes from immunoSEQ multiplex PCR, and its TCRdb copy is limited to in-frame clones, with some not included. D and trimming were read from the DNA, whereas the V and J calls and clone size are those reported in that table. The sample yields around 84,000 clones, 60% to 80% seen once. A note on this clone: What it binds is not known.

Sequenced material: PBMCs. The gene calls are TRBV25-1 and TRBJ2-1; the match to TRBD2 covers 11 bases. This receptor was obtained from a man aged 45 to 65 in good health and CMV-seronegative. Here the CDR3 DNA reads TGTGCCAGCAGTGAACCAGAGATAGCGGGGGGGGATGAGCAGTTCTTC. Translating it yields CASSEPEIAGGDEQFF.